These T cell receptor beta chains were read from a single sample in a study of T-cell reconstitution after alpha-beta-depleted transplantation in children. TCRdb reprocessed the PCR reads via MiXCR and lists one record per CDR3 protein. Of over 450,000 distinct CDR3 sequences in the sample, roughly 10% were seen once. Sequences were derived from PBMCs, sampled before TCRalphabeta/CD19-depleted stem cell transplant. Every receptor here comes from a child aged 2-15 years with inherited bone marrow failure, due to receive a stem cell transplant. Both conserved end residues are part of each CDR3. The D gene is left open where the match is weak. Clone size appears in some rows only: once, few, many, or a class for an expanded clone.

TRBJ1-1 NA TRBV20-1 NA TGCAGTGCCGGTGGGCGGCAGTACACTGAAGCTTTCTTT CSAGGRQYTEAFF
TRBJ1-5 TRBD1 TRBV19 many TGTGCCAGTAGTAAAGGGGGATTCCGGGACAGGGGCAATCAGCCCCAGCATTTT CASSKGGFRDRGNQPQHF
TRBJ2-1 NA TRBV15 NA TGTGCCACCAGCAGAGATGAGACTACCCATTACTACAATGAGCAGTTCTTC CATSRDETTHYYNEQFF
TRBJ2-3 TRBD2 TRBV5-1 many TGCGCCAGCAGCAGAACCCAAATTAGCGGGCTGAGCACAGATACGCAGTATTTT CASSRTQISGLSTDTQYF
TRBJ1-2 NA TRBV20-1 many TGCAGTGCCATTAACAGGGACGGCTATGGCTACACCTTC CSAINRDGYGYTF
TRBJ2-7 TRBD1 TRBV7-7 many TGTGCCAACAACGAGGGGAAGACAGGGGGCTACGAGCAGTACTTC CANNEGKTGGYEQYF
TRBJ1-4 NA TRBV20-1 few TGCAGTGCTAGACTACAGGGCAGTGAAAAACTGTTTTTT CSARLQGSEKLFF
TRBJ2-2 NA TRBV18 NA TGTGCCAGCTCACGGTCTTCTACCACCGGGGAGCTGTTTTTT CASSRSSTTGELFF
TRBJ2-1 NA TRBV3-1 many TGTGCCAGCAGCCCCGGTGGGGCCGGGGTTAGTGGGCAGTTCTTC CASSPGGAGVSGQFF
TRBJ2-3 NA TRBV4-3 many TGCGCCAGCAGCCAAGAATGGATAGGGGGGAGCACAGATACGCAGTATTTT CASSQEWIGGSTDTQYF
TRBJ2-5 TRBD1 TRBV5-6 many TGTGCCAGCAGCCGATTGGACAGGGAAGAGACCCAGTACTTC CASSRLDREETQYF
TRBJ2-1 NA TRBV6-1 many TGTGCCAGCAGTGAAGCTGGAAGCGGCAATGAGCAGTTCTTC CASSEAGSGNEQFF
TRBJ1-4 NA TRBV6-2/TRBV6-3 many TGTGCCAGCAGCGGACAGCGGAATGAAAAACTGTTTTTT CASSGQRNEKLFF
TRBJ2-3 NA TRBV9 few TGTGCCAGCAGCCTAGGTACCTTCACAGATACGCAGTATTTT CASSLGTFTDTQYF
TRBJ1-3 NA TRBV5-1 many TGCGCCAGCAGCTTGAATCAGGGTCCAGGAAACACCATATATTTT CASSLNQGPGNTIYF
TRBJ2-7 NA TRBV14 many TGTGCCAGCAGCCCGGACACCTACTCCTACGAGCAGTACTTC CASSPDTYSYEQYF
TRBJ2-1 NA TRBV12-3/TRBV12-4 many TGTGCCAGCAGTTTACGCGTTAGCGGTTCCTACAATGAGCAGTTCTTC CASSLRVSGSYNEQFF
TRBJ2-4 NA TRBV27 many TGTGCCAGCAGTCTCCGAATCCAGGGACTAGCCAAAAACATTCAGTACTTC CASSLRIQGLAKNIQYF
TRBJ1-6 TRBD1 TRBV12-3/TRBV12-4 many TGTGCCAGCAGTCCTGGACAGGGAAGGCTATCACCCCTCCACTTT CASSPGQGRLSPLHF
TRBJ2-7 NA TRBV20-1 few TGCAGTGCTAGAGAGGGTACGGGGACGGGCGAGCAGTACTTC CSAREGTGTGEQYF
TRBJ2-7 TRBD1 TRBV20-1 many TGCAGTGCTAGAGATCACAGGGGGTCACTCGAGCAGTACTTC CSARDHRGSLEQYF
TRBJ2-1 TRBD2 TRBV20-1 NA TGCAGTGCCCCGAGCGGGAGAGGGTACAATGAGCAGTTCTTC CSAPSGRGYNEQFF
TRBJ2-1 NA TRBV24-1 many TGTGCCACCAGTGGGAGGCAGGGGTTTGACAATGAGCAGTTCTTC CATSGRQGFDNEQFF
TRBJ2-1 NA TRBV10-3 many TGTGCCATCAGTGAGTCGTTGGCCAGCTCTTACAATGAGCAGTTCTTC CAISESLASSYNEQFF
TRBJ1-2 NA TRBV18 many TGTGCCAGCTCACTCCGGGACGGCCAATATGGCTACACCTTC CASSLRDGQYGYTF
TRBJ2-7 NA TRBV5-1 many TGCGCCAGCAGCGGGAGAGCGTACGAGCAGTACTTC CASSGRAYEQYF
TRBJ2-7 TRBD1 TRBV27 many TGTGCCAGCAGTTCGACAGGGGCCCACTACGAGCAGTACTTC CASSSTGAHYEQYF
TRBJ1-5 NA TRBV12-3/TRBV12-4 many TGTGCCAGCAGTATGGGGCAAATTAGCAATCAGCCCCAGCATTTT CASSMGQISNQPQHF
TRBJ2-1 TRBD2 TRBV7-9 NA TGTGCCTGCAGCTTAGTGGCTAGCGGGACCTACAATGAGCAGTTCTTC CACSLVASGTYNEQFF
TRBJ2-7 NA TRBV5-1 many TGCGCCAGCAGCACGGAAACCTACGAGCAGTACTTC CASSTETYEQYF
TRBJ2-2 TRBD2 TRBV20-1 many TGCAGTGCTTCCCCGAGTCTAGCGGTTAACACCGGGGAGCTGTTTTTT CSASPSLAVNTGELFF
TRBJ2-7 NA TRBV20-1 NA TGCAGTGCTAGAGACAGCGCATGGCCCTACGAGCATTACTTC CSARDSAWPYEHYF
TRBJ1-2 TRBD1 TRBV6-5 many TGTGCCAGCAGTTACTCAGCCGGACAGGGCTATGGCTACACCTTC CASSYSAGQGYGYTF
TRBJ2-4 NA TRBV18 NA TGTGCCAGCTCACCACGGTCGGGTAGCGCCAAAAACATTCAGTACTTC CASSPRSGSAKNIQYF
TRBJ1-1 NA TRBV25-1 few TGTGCCAGCAGTGAATATAACCAGGGGACTGAAGCTTTCTTT CASSEYNQGTEAFF
TRBJ2-6 NA TRBV5-4 few TGTGCCAGCAGACCCCCGGGGGTAGCGGACTCTGGGGCCAACGTCCTGACTTTC CASRPPGVADSGANVLTF
TRBJ2-3 TRBD2 TRBV27 few TGTGCCAGCAGGGAAAGGGCTAGCGGGAGTACCGGCACAGATACGCAGTATTTT CASRERASGSTGTDTQYF
TRBJ2-1 NA TRBV7-2 few TGTGCCAGCAGCACGAAGGGGACGGAATACAATGAGCAGTTCTTC CASSTKGTEYNEQFF
TRBJ1-2 NA TRBV9 many TGTGCCAGCAGCGTAGGGGCCGTAGAAGGGGAAGGCTACACCTTC CASSVGAVEGEGYTF
TRBJ2-5 NA TRBV5-1 many TGCGCCAGCAGCTTGGCCCTGGCAGGTGAAGGAGAGACCCAGTACTTC CASSLALAGEGETQYF
TRBJ2-3 TRBD2 TRBV9 few TGTGCCAGCAGCGGATCCGTGGGACTAGCGGGCACAGATACGCAGTATTTT CASSGSVGLAGTDTQYF
TRBJ1-3 NA TRBV28 many TGTGCCAGCAGTTTACCGGGGAGCGGAAACACCATATATTTT CASSLPGSGNTIYF
TRBJ1-5 TRBD1 TRBV28 NA TGTGCCAGCAGTTTAGGGACAGGGCGTTTGGGCAATCAGCCCCAGCATTTT CASSLGTGRLGNQPQHF
TRBJ2-2 TRBD2 TRBV7-9 many TGTGCCAGCAGACCCCGGACTAGCGGTAACACCGGGGAGCTGTTTTTT CASRPRTSGNTGELFF
TRBJ2-5 NA TRBV7-8 few TGTGCCAGCAGCTTAGGCGTCGACACTGTTCAAGAGACCCAGTACTTC CASSLGVDTVQETQYF
TRBJ2-1 TRBD2 TRBV11-2 NA TGTGCTTCGACTAGCGGGAGTACCCATGAGCAGTTCTTC CASTSGSTHEQFF
TRBJ2-7 NA TRBV3-1 NA TGTGCCAGCAGCCACCAAGTCGCATACGAGCAGTACTTC CASSHQVAYEQYF
TRBJ2-5 NA TRBV20-1 many TGCAGTGCTAGAGACCCCGGACAGCAAGAGACCCAGTACTTC CSARDPGQQETQYF
TRBJ1-2 NA TRBV12-3/TRBV12-4 many TGTGCCAGCAGCAAGTCCTTTGGCTATGGCTACACCTTC CASSKSFGYGYTF
TRBJ2-3 NA TRBV28 many TGTGCCAGCAGTTTATCGTGGACTGGCACAGATACGCAGTATTTT CASSLSWTGTDTQYF
TRBJ1-2 NA TRBV6-1 few TGTGCCAGCAGTGCCACCCCCTCGTCCCCGGACAACTATGGCTACACCTTC CASSATPSSPDNYGYTF
TRBJ1-1 NA TRBV18 many TGTGCCAGCTCACCGGAAACTGAAGCTTTCTTT CASSPETEAFF
TRBJ2-7 TRBD1 TRBV7-2 few TGTGCCAGCAGCTTAGCTTCAGGGGGCGGATTATACGAGCAGTACTTC CASSLASGGGLYEQYF
TRBJ1-5 NA TRBV5-1 many TGCGCCAGCAGCTTGGGTGGGGGGCCTAATCAGCCCCAGCATTTT CASSLGGGPNQPQHF
TRBJ2-1 NA TRBV7-8 many TGTGCCAGCAGCTTCCACAGGGTCGCTCTCGGTGGGAATGAGCAGTTCTTC CASSFHRVALGGNEQFF
TRBJ2-1 NA TRBV7-8 many TGTGCCAGCAGCCTACTACGTTGGGGAGTGGATGAGCAGTTCTTC CASSLLRWGVDEQFF
TRBJ2-7 TRBD2 TRBV3-1 many TGTGCCAGCAGCCTTATAGCGGGACCGAACGAGCAGTACTTC CASSLIAGPNEQYF
TRBJ2-3 NA TRBV5-6 many TGTGCCAGCAGCTTCTTGAATCCAGATACGCAGTATTTT CASSFLNPDTQYF
TRBJ2-2 NA TRBV4-3 many TGCGCCAGCAGCCAAGACGGGAACACCGGGGAGCTGTTTTTT CASSQDGNTGELFF
TRBJ1-1 NA TRBV12-3/TRBV12-4 many TGTGCCAGCAGTTCCGGGACGGTCATGAACACTGAAGCTTTCTTT CASSSGTVMNTEAFF